This TCR beta chain was documented in a study of shared clonotypes between healthy human individuals (dated by TCRdb to the early 2020s). Looking at the study overall: A couple of women and a few men aged 18 to 49 years were included in the cohort. For each donor, CD4 naive and CD4 memory were each given three plates, CD8 naive was given two plates, and CD8 memory was given one plate. The study deeply sequenced blood TCR repertoires of about five healthy adults to estimate repertoire size and the extent of clonotype sharing between individuals. To increase sequencing depth and limit assay-specific biases, different laboratories used diverse techniques to prepare libraries and sequence TCR repertoires. Leukapheresis yielded between about 0.9 and 10 billion PBMCs per donor.

CD8 naive samples were obtained by positive selection for CCR7 among CD45RO-negative cells, yielding a CD45RA+CCR7+ population from which TemRA cells were excluded. The donors were healthy, HIV-negative adults who had no recently reported acute infections or vaccinations. Only Caucasian adults living in Nashville, Tennessee, USA were represented among the donors. Blood was obtained by leukapheresis, after which PBMCs were separated by Ficoll-Histopaque density gradient centrifugation and cryopreserved in liquid nitrogen vapor phase. Analytical flow cytometry was used to check the purity and quantity of every magnetically sorted T cell population. Genomic DNA was isolated from each sorted fraction and quantified by UV absorbance on a Nanodrop 2000c. V gives up 0 bases and J gives up 5 bases, and the segment between their germline ends measures 8 bases. CDR1 SGDLS and CDR2 YYNGEE are derived from the germline V gene. From its cysteine to its phenylalanine, the CDR3 spans 13 amino acids. Left in the record is the CDR3 DNA by itself, 39 bases read in frame from the first base.

Note on this clone: Its antigen target is currently unknown. One base away there is no much larger clone; base qualities are not given.

The full study reports these points: Estimated clonotype richness was generally larger for naive than for memory subsets. Pairwise subsampling led to the expectation that sequencing depth would affect the degree of clonotype sharing among donors. Clonotypes shared by all four sorted-subset donors showed higher generation probabilities than non-shared clonotypes. Sampling was restricted to blood, and TCR repertoires in tissues likely differ from the TCR repertoires found in blood. The genetic and exposure-history diversity represented was limited by the small number of donors. About 4.5% of naive CD4, 3.5% of naive CD8, around 2.3% of memory CD4, and less than 0.45% of memory CD8 clonotypes were shared across several donors. Incomplete sequencing was indicated by rarefaction of sorted-subset datasets, despite the large sequencing depth.

TCR CDR3 regions were amplified from genomic DNA by multiplex PCR using the deep immunoSEQ assay. Extracted genomic DNA from each cell subset was distributed evenly across all wells of several immunoSEQ 96-well plates, and each plate was treated as a replicate. For sorted subsets, each replicate PCR was loaded with approximately 190 ng genomic DNA, equivalent to some 27,000 T cell genomes. Purified libraries were quantified with a Qubit 3.0 fluorometer, sized on a Bioanalyzer 2100, and re-quantified with the KAPA Library Quantification kit. Each immunoSEQ 96-well plate was sequenced on its own single-read 150-cycle Illumina NextSeq 550 flow cell. Under the source paper's analysis protocol: Because the immunoSEQ output included only junctional sequences and no quality scores, the filtering could not be the same as the filtering used for full-length reads. Sequences were annotated with PyIR, a Python wrapper for IgBLAST v1.9, and V/J genes and CDR3 were assigned using IMGT germline references. Reads with weak V/J assignments (E-value above 1e-6), missing CDR3, stop codons, out-of-frame junctions, or ambiguous translated residues were removed. V3J clonotypes were defined as sequences sharing the same inferred V gene, J gene, and CDR3 amino acid sequence. Percentage overlap between repertoires was computed as shared unique clonotypes divided by the size of the smaller repertoire. Three approaches were used to assess repertoire richness: RTK rarefaction, the Chao1 estimator, and Recon v2.1 estimates of unobserved clonotypes. Generation probabilities for all TCRbeta clonotypes obtained by the gDNA method from a handful of donors were computed using OLGA. The clones in this table, taken by TCRdb from immuneACCESS, are in-frame only. Not every clone is retained; where verified, under half of the shortfall comes from an unresolved V gene, and the cause of the rest is unknown. V and J calls and clone size come straight from that table; D and trimming were deduced from the DNA. The sample data list around 1.9 million clones, and over 85% of these were observed just once. The ten largest clones represent around 1.8% of the sample.

The sequence was obtained from a man aged 18 to 29 in good health. Some clones in this sample may be carry-over from other donors' samples. The rearranged segments are TRBV9 and TRBJ1-1; the D gene assignment is ambiguous. Sequenced sample: naive CD8+ T cells from PBMCs. The sample's cell subset or site label, in plain terms: CD45RA+CCR7+. The DNA reads as follows: TGTGCCAGCAGCGTAGAACTGGGGACTGAAGCTTTCTTT. It specifies CASSVELGTEAFF.